The entry below describes one T cell receptor beta chain. Seattle-derived patients entered the study during active infection and were followed longitudinally. The data stem from a study of blood T cell repertoires in COVID-19. About the research overall: PBMCs, B-cell-depleted T cells, or T cells were the source of the cDNA or gDNA that made up the material.

Original processing methods: Amplification of reference gene primers was used by the study to estimate nucleated cell counts. The data were produced by immunoSEQ multiplex PCR, yet TCRdb's version contains in-frame clones alone and is incomplete. That table furnishes V, J and clone size, whereas the DNA furnished D and trimming. This table holds 400,000 to 450,000 clones, about 91% found once. The length of the CDR3 is 11 residues. V lost 4 bases and J lost 10, with 10 bases in between. The germline V gene encodes CDR1 MDHEN and CDR2 SYDVKM. The sequencing sample was made of peripheral blood. This TCR derives from a woman between 45 and 65 years old with COVID-19, enrolled during active disease. The chain joins TRBV28 to TRBJ1-1; tentative D call: TRBD1 (6 bases). CDR3 nucleotides: TGTGCCAGCAGTTGGCGGGGGCCAGCTTTCTTT. Translated: CASSWRGPAFF.